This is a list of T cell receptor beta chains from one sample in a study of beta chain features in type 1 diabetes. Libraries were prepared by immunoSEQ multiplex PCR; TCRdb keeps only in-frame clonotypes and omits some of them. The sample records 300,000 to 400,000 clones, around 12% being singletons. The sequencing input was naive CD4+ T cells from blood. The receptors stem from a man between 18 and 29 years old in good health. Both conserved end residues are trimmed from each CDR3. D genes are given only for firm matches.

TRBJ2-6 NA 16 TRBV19 ASSGNRAHSSGANVLT
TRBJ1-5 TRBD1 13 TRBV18 ASSPFETGNQPQH
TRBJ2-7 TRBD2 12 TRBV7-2 ASSYAGGLYEQY
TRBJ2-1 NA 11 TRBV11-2 ASSFGQSGEQF
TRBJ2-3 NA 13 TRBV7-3 ASSRTGYITDTQY
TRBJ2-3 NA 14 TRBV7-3 ASSLSRQGLTDTQY
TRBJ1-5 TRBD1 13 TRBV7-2 ASSLLTGINQPQH
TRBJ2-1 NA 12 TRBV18 ASSPPSWLDEQF
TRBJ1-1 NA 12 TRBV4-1 ASSQEFDISEAF
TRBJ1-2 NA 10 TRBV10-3 AIKGGTYGYT
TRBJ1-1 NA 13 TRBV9 ASSPRLGRETEAF
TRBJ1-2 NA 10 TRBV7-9 ASSLQYYGYT
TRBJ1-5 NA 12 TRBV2 ASSDGWGDQPQH
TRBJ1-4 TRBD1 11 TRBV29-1 SVRGTGNEKLF
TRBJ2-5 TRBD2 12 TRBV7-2 ASSLVAGGTPQY
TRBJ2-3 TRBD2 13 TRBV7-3 ASSLLAGVRDTQY
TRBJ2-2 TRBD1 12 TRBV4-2 ASSQNRGTGELF
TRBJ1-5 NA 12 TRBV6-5 ASSYQAGNQPQH
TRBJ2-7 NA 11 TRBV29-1 SVRRGMGYEQY
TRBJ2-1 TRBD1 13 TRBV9 ASAVGTGFYNEQF
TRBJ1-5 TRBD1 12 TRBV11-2 ASSLGQGGQPQH
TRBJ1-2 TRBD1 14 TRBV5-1 ASSLSGTGGAGGYT
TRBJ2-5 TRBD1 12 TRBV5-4 ASSPGTVQETQY
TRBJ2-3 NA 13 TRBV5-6 ASSLDGFGRDTQY
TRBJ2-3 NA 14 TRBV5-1 ASSLGGSPRIDTQY
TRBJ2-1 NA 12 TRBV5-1 ASSLGDTRNEQF
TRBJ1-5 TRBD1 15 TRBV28 ASRPFGDRGLRQPQH
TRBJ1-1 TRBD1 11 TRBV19 ASRNRGNTEAF
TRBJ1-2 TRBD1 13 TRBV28 ASSLRDRGPYGYT
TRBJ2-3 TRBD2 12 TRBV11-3 ASSLGRAADTQY
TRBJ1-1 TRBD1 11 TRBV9 ASSPGQGVKTF
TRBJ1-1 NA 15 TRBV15 ATSRAPAPRSNTEAF
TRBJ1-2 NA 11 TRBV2 ASNQTPRGGYT
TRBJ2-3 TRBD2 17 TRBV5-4 ASSLGGGLSSGRADTQY
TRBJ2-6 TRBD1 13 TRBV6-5 ASRAGTAGANVLT
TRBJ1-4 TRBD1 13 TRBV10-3 AIREGQGKDEKLF
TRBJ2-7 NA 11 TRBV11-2 ASSLLAPVEQY
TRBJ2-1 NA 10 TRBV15 ATSRKGREQF
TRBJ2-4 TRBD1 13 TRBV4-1 ASSQTRGSKNIQY
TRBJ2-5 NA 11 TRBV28 ASSLRLGETQY
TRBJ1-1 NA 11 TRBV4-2 ASSQPGNTEAF
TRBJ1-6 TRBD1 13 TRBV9 ASSVEDRVRSPLH
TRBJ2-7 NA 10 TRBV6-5 ASRVRNHEQY
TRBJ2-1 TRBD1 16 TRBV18 ASSSGQGAGSAYNEQF
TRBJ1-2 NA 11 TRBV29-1 SVGLRLANGYT
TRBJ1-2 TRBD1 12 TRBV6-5 ASSYQGAPRGYT
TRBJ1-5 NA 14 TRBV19 ASSSTGAPSNQPQH
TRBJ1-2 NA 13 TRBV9 ASSVGHRANYGYT
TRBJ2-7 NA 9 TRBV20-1 SASGLYEQY
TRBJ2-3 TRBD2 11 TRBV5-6 ASSRRGGDTQY
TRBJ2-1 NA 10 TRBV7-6 ASSISGNEQF
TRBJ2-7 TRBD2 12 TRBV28 ASARGGSVYEQY
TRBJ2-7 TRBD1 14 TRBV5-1 ASSEGSGTGEHEQY
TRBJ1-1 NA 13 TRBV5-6 ASSLLWQGNTEAF
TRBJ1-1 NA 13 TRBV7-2 ASSLFGGMNTEAF